These 29 T cell receptor beta chains originate from one sample sequenced in a study of blood T cell repertoires in COVID-19. TCRdb keeps only in-frame clones here, not all; method: immunoSEQ multiplex PCR. The sample shows about 45,000 clones, roughly 80% of them seen only once. The sample taken for sequencing was peripheral blood. These TCRs come from an older man with acute or convalescent COVID-19.

The V call is TRBV7-9, the J call TRBJ1-5; D gene uncertain. Trimming took 5 bases from V and 1 from J, leaving 9 bases between them. CDR1 and CDR2 from the germline V gene are SEHNR and FQNEAQ (reference sequence). CDR3 size: 14 residues. Here the CDR3 reads CASSDTLSNQPQHF. CDR3 nucleotide sequence: TGTGCCAGCAGCGACACTTTGAGCAATCAGCCCCAGCATTTT.

The rearrangement links TRBV29-1 to TRBJ2-7, with D tentatively TRBD2 (5 bases). The CDR3 has 11 residues. Germline CDR1 SQVTM, CDR2 ANQGSEA. The V end lost 7 bases, the J end lost 3 bases, and 10 bases lay between the germline ends. CDR3 region: CSALSGYEQYF. DNA of the CDR3: TGCAGCGCCTTGAGCGGCTACGAGCAGTACTTC.

The rearrangement joins TRBV21-1 to TRBJ1-1; the table assigns TRBD1, which was not confirmed against the DNA. TRBV21-1 is marked as a pseudogene. The CDR3 runs 15 residues. This CDR3 is CASNLMDRANTEAFF. CDR3 nucleotide sequence: TGTGCCAGCAACCTAATGGACAGGGCGAACACTGAAGCTTTCTTT.

This clone was observed a handful of times. The chain combines TRBV28 with TRBJ1-2, with a weak D call TRBD1 (6 bases). V lost 5 bases and J 4 bases, leaving 17 bases between the germline ends. This CDR3 spans 15 amino acids. Germline V gene lookup returns CDR1 MDHEN and CDR2 SYDVKM. As DNA, the CDR3 is TGTGCCAGCAGTGTATTTCAGGGGCTCAGCTATGGCTACACCTTC. Translating gives CASSVFQGLSYGYTF.

V gene TRBV9 combines with J gene TRBJ1-6; D is unclear. V was pared by 3 bases and J by 7 bases, with 17 bases between. The germline gives CDR1 SGDLS, CDR2 YYNGEE. There are 16 residues in the CDR3. In DNA form, the CDR3 reads TGTGCCAGCAGCGAGAGGGCCATCATGAACAATTCACCCCTCCACTTT. Translating it yields CASSERAIMNNSPLHF.

The rearrangement joins TRBV10-3 to TRBJ2-7; a possible D gene is TRBD1 (5 bases). The CDR3 spans 13 residues. CDR1 is ENHRY and CDR2 is SYGVKD in the germline V gene. The germline V and J ends were trimmed by 5 bases and 0 bases, with 8 bases remaining between them. CDR3 bases: TGTGCCATCAGTTTGGACATCTCCTACGAGCAGTACTTC. Its translation is CAISLDISYEQYF.

This clone has more than one count but fewer than ten. The chain is built from TRBV6-5 and TRBJ1-1, with a weak D call TRBD1 (6 bases). Germline-derived CDR1 and CDR2 are MNHEY and SVGAGI. Between the trimmed V and J ends, which lost 6 bases and 5 bases, there was a span of 19 bases. The CDR3 length is 15 residues. In DNA form, the CDR3 reads TGTGCCAGCAGGTTATTAGCAGGGGCTCGAACTGAAGCTTTCTTT. It is translated as CASRLLAGARTEAFF.

In DNA form, the CDR3 reads TGTGCCAGTAGTATGATACTTTTGGGCAATCAGCCCCAGCATTTT. It translates to CASSMILLGNQPQHF. V and J are TRBV19 and TRBJ1-5; D is unclear. The CDR3 has 15 amino acids. CDR1 LNHDA and CDR2 SQIVND come from the germline V gene (reference sequence). V shed 3 bases and J shed 2 bases, with 11 bases lying between them. Complete variable domain (other parts from reference TRBV19 and TRBJ1-5): DGGITQSPKYLFRKEGQNVTLSCEQNLNHDAMYWYRQDPGQGLRLIYYSQIVNDFQKGDIAEGYSVSREKKESFPLTVTSAQKNPTAFYLCASSMILLGNQPQHFGDGTRLSIL.

The gene calls are TRBV6-2 or TRBV6-3 and TRBJ2-1; 11 nucleotides agree with TRBD2. Germline V gene sequence: CDR1 MNHEY, CDR2 SVGEGT. With V trimmed by 5 bases and J by 3 bases, 3 bases remained unmatched. The CDR3 is 15 residues long. CDR3 loop: CASSQTSGVYNEQFF. The CDR3 region has the DNA TGTGCCAGCAGTCAGACTAGCGGGGTCTACAATGAGCAGTTCTTC.

The chain uses TRBV18 and TRBJ1-2; possibly TRBD1 for D (6 bases). The CDR3 has 14 residues. The germline V and J ends were trimmed by 4 bases and 6 bases, with 15 bases remaining between them. Germline V gene lookup returns CDR1 KGHSH and CDR2 LQKENI. CDR3 nucleotide sequence: TGTGCCAGCTCACTACTTATTCCAGGGGATGGCTACACCTTC. It translates to CASSLLIPGDGYTF.

Note on this clone: Other DNA sequences in the same sample also yield this CDR3. The chain's CDR3 is CASSLEGVGNTEAFF. As DNA, the CDR3 is TGCGCCAGCAGCTTGGAGGGGGTGGGGAACACTGAAGCTTTCTTT. This chain links TRBV5-1 with TRBJ1-1, with a weak D call TRBD1 (6 bases). The V and J ends lost 0 bases and 1 base respectively, with 10 bases between them. This CDR3 region has 15 residues. CDR1 is SGHRS, CDR2 YFSETQ, per germline.

The sample holds one count of this clone. The rearrangement joins TRBV19 to TRBJ2-7, with 7 bases lining up with TRBD2. The ends lost 6 bases at V and 8 bases at J; junction bases unmatched: 10. The CDR3 loop spans 13 amino acids. Germline V CDR1 and CDR2: LNHDA, SQIVND (reference sequence). DNA for the CDR3: TGTGCCAGTAGCAAGGGGAGGGACGATCAGCAGTACTTC. Translation: CASSKGRDDQQYF.

V usage is TRBV27 and J usage is TRBJ1-5; 7 positions match TRBD1. Germline lookup yields CDR1 MNHEY and CDR2 SMNVEV (reference sequence). Trimming cost V 4 bases and J 0 bases; bases outside gene matches: 6. This CDR3 is built from 16 residues. The CDR3, as DNA: TGTGCCAGCAGTTCTCGGACAGGCCTTAGCAATCAGCCCCAGCATTTT. Residues: CASSSRTGLSNQPQHF.

This chain uses TRBV7-2 with TRBJ2-3; TRBD2 matches at 10 bases. Germline lookup yields CDR1 SGHTA and CDR2 FQGNSA. The V and J ends lost 2 bases and 2 bases, in that order; junction bases with no gene match: 13. This CDR3 contains 19 residues. This chain's CDR3 is CASSLIQAGLAGATDTQYF. In nucleotides, the CDR3 is TGTGCCAGCAGCTTAATACAGGCTGGGCTAGCGGGAGCCACAGATACGCAGTATTTT.

V is TRBV19 and J is TRBJ1-2, with D hard to call. CDR1 is LNHDA and CDR2 is SQIVND in the germline V gene (reference sequence). Trimming cost V 5 bases and J 5 bases, with 9 bases left between them. The CDR3 is 12 residues long. The CDR3 nucleotides are TGTGCCAGTAGTGGGCAGGCTTATGGCTACACCTTC. Translated: CASSGQAYGYTF.

The V and J genes are TRBV4-3 and TRBJ2-1; 11 bases map to TRBD2. Germline loops: CDR1 LGHNA, CDR2 YSLEER. Trimming removed 0 bases from V and 10 bases from J; junction bases left unmatched: 8. This CDR3 has 16 amino acids. The CDR3 DNA sequence: TGCGCCAGCAGCCAAGAAAGGACTAGCGGGCTTGTGGAGCAGTTCTTC. Its protein product is CASSQERTSGLVEQFF.

This chain uses TRBV9 with TRBJ1-1, with D hard to call. V was clipped by 3 bases and J by 2 bases, with 11 bases between them. The CDR3 spans 14 residues. Germline lookup yields CDR1 SGDLS and CDR2 YYNGEE. CDR3 in amino acids: CASSAHTLNTEAFF. Written as DNA, the CDR3 is TGTGCCAGCAGCGCCCACACGCTTAACACTGAAGCTTTCTTT.

J is TRBJ1-5 and V is TRBV5-1; 8 bases map to TRBD1. Trimming cost V 2 bases and J 2 bases; bases outside gene matches: 6. The length of the CDR3 is 16 residues. Germline-derived CDR1 and CDR2 are SGHRS and YFSETQ. In DNA form, the CDR3 reads TGCGCCAGCAGCTTAACAGGGGGTAAGGGCAATCAGCCCCAGCATTTT. Translated, it gives CASSLTGGKGNQPQHF. Full variable domain (outside the CDR3, taken from reference TRBV5-1 and TRBJ1-5): KAGVTQTPRYLIKTRGQQVTLSCSPISGHRSVSWYQQTPGQGLQFLFEYFSETQRNKGNFPGRFSGRQFSNSRSEMNVSTLELGDSALYLCASSLTGGKGNQPQHFGDGTRLSIL.

V is TRBV28 and J is TRBJ1-5; TRBD1 is a possible D gene (5 bases). The germline CDR1 and CDR2 sequences are MDHEN and SYDVKM. V lost 3 bases and J lost 5, with 11 bases in between. This CDR3 has 14 amino acids. DNA for the CDR3: TGTGCCAGCAGTTTGGGGCGGGGTGATCAGCCCCAGCATTTT. As protein: CASSLGRGDQPQHF. Combining the CDR3 with reference TRBV28 and TRBJ1-5 gives the whole variable domain DVKVTQSSRYLVKRTGEKVFLECVQDMDHENMFWYRQDPGLGLRLIYFSYDVKMKEKGDIPEGYSVSREKKERFSLILESASTNQTSMYLCASSLGRGDQPQHFGDGTRLSIL.

This clone was counted a single time. The CDR3 sequence: CASSPGHQYNSPLHF. In DNA, the CDR3 is TGTGCCAGTAGCCCGGGACACCAGTATAATTCACCCCTCCACTTT. The chain is built from TRBV19 and TRBJ1-6; D might be TRBD1 (6 bases). The CDR3 is 15 amino acids. Trimming shortened V by 6 bases and J by 4 bases, and 13 bases separated the two germline ends. Germline V gene lookup returns CDR1 LNHDA and CDR2 SQIVND (reference sequence).

The sample holds one count of this clone. The V call is TRBV9, the J call TRBJ1-1; D gene unclear. V lost 0 bases to trimming and J lost 3 bases, with 6 bases between them. This CDR3 is 13 amino acids long. Germline CDR1 SGDLS, CDR2 YYNGEE. CDR3 residues: CASSVERDTEAFF. DNA of the CDR3: TGTGCCAGCAGCGTAGAGCGGGACACTGAAGCTTTCTTT.

Only one count was recorded for this clone. The rearrangement links TRBV28 to TRBJ1-1; 9 bases map to TRBD1. V was pared by 6 bases and J by 8 bases, with 7 bases of the junction left unmatched. The CDR3 covers 13 residues. Germline CDR1 and CDR2: MDHEN and SYDVKM. The CDR3 sequence is CASSEDRGIEAFF. In nucleotides, the CDR3 is TGTGCCAGCAGCGAGGACAGGGGAATAGAAGCTTTCTTT.

This clone showed up just a few times. This chain links TRBV4-2 with TRBJ1-4; possible D gene TRBD1, 6 bases. Germline values: CDR1 LGHNA, CDR2 YNFKEQ. CDR3 length: 16 residues. V gave up 4 bases and J gave up 5 bases, with 17 bases separating them. This chain's CDR3 is CASSPGPQGGNEKLFF. The CDR3 nucleotides read TGTGCCAGCAGCCCCGGACCACAGGGAGGGAATGAAAAACTGTTTTTT.

This chain joins TRBV6-5 and TRBJ2-7; no clear D gene. Trimming took off 4 bases at V and 3 bases at J, with 4 bases between the two ends. The CDR3 is 11 amino acids. Per germline, CDR1 MNHEY and CDR2 SVGAGI. In DNA form, the CDR3 reads TGTGCCAGCAGTTCCCTCTACGAGCAGTACTTC. It translates to CASSSLYEQYF.

This clone was detected only once. The chain uses TRBV10-3 and TRBJ2-7, with TRBD1 matching over 12 bases. CDR3 length equals 15 residues. The J segment lost 4 bases and the V segment lost 6 bases, leaving 7 bases of the junction unmatched. Germline assignment: CDR1 ENHRY and CDR2 SYGVKD. In DNA, the CDR3 is TGTGCCATCAGCGTGGGGACAGGGGGCGCATACGAGCAGTACTTC. Translation gives CAISVGTGGAYEQYF.

This clone turned up a few times. The rearrangement uses TRBV4-1 and TRBJ2-3; 15 bases fit TRBD2. This CDR3 spans 18 amino acids. CDR1 MGHRA and CDR2 YSYEKL come from the germline V gene. With V trimmed by 1 base and J by 6 bases, 8 bases remained unmatched. This CDR3 reads CASSQAGTSGGPRDTQYF. The CDR3 coding sequence is TGCGCCAGCAGCCAAGCCGGGACTAGCGGGGGGCCGCGGGATACGCAGTATTTT.

The sample holds one count of this clone. The rearrangement joins TRBV5-8 to TRBJ2-2; the D gene is possibly TRBD1 (5 bases). The V and J ends lost 4 bases and 5 bases respectively, with 24 bases between them. This CDR3 has 18 residues. The germline gives CDR1 SGHTS, CDR2 YDEGEE. The CDR3 DNA follows: TGTGCCAGCAGCGACACCCCAATTTGGGGCGAGAAGACCGGGGAGCTGTTTTTT. Residues: CASSDTPIWGEKTGELFF.

J is TRBJ2-3 and V is TRBV9; 9 nucleotides agree with TRBD2. Germline V gene data show CDR1 as SGDLS and CDR2 as YYNGEE. The CDR3 spans 15 residues. V was clipped by 0 bases and J by 5 bases; unmatched bases: 4. CDR3 protein: CASSVGAGGRDTQYF. The CDR3, as DNA: TGTGCCAGCAGCGTAGGGGCGGGGGGGCGAGATACGCAGTATTTT.

This sequence joins TRBV3-1 (or the pseudogene TRBV3-2) and TRBJ2-7, with 11 bases lining up with TRBD1. V gave up 4 bases and J gave up 1 base; unmatched junction bases: 3. The CDR3 totals 15 residues. CDR1 and CDR2 (germline): LGHDT, YNNKEL (reference sequence). The CDR3 protein is CASSPRDRGSYEQYF. The CDR3 bases are TGTGCCAGCAGCCCCCGGGACAGGGGGTCCTACGAGCAGTACTTC.